This T cell receptor beta chain was recovered during a study of CD8 T cells in Susac syndrome. RNA amounts of roughly 0.5 to 1 ug underwent reverse transcription with random hexamers. Amplification of TCR beta CDR3 used immunoSEQ multiplex PCR across 54 Vbeta and 13 Jbeta. TCRdb processed the immunoSEQ multiplex PCR reads anew with MiXCR; each CDR3 protein has one entry. The sample shows about 100,000 distinct CDR3 sequences, about 93% of them seen only once. Deletions cut 3 bases from V and 8 bases from J, with 17 bases between. The CDR3 has 15 residues. Looked up from germline, CDR1 is SGHAT and CDR2 is FQNNGV. In blood CD8+ and CD4+ T cells, TCR beta underwent sequencing. The controls, all healthy donors, were matched for age and sex.

Sequenced input: CD8+ T cells from PBMCs. The receptor was isolated from a human donor in good health. The rearrangement links TRBV11-2 to TRBJ2-4; possibly TRBD2 for D (6 bases). The CDR3 DNA reads TGTGCCAGCAGCTTGGGAGGAGGATGGTGGGACATTCAGTACTTC. Protein: CASSLGGGWWDIQYF.